This is a list of T cell receptor beta chains from one sample in a study of T cell responses to AZD1222 COVID-19 vaccine. TCRdb's table, derived via immunoSEQ multiplex PCR, lists solely in-frame clones and lacks some. This sample has some 99,000 clones; roughly nine tenths occur once, and the top ten carry roughly 7%. Sequenced here: peripheral blood, sampled on day 0 of AZD1222 vaccination. The receptors were sampled from an adult in good health. CDR3s include the opening cysteine and the closing phenylalanine or tryptophan. D genes are given only for firm matches. The size of a clone is reported for some rows only, either as once, few or many, or as a class for expanded clones.

>TRBJ1-4|.|.|TRBV7-9
TGTGCCAGCAGCAACAGTGCGGGAAATGAAAAACTGTTTTTT
CASSNSAGNEKLFF
>TRBJ1-3|.|.|TRBV10-3
TGTGCCATCAGTGACCAGGGAGGTGGAAACACCATATATTTT
CAISDQGGGNTIYF
>TRBJ1-1|.|.|TRBV11-2
TGTGCCAGCAGCCTATCTGGAGGGAACACTGAAGCTTTCTTT
CASSLSGGNTEAFF
>TRBJ2-1|.|TRBD1|TRBV5-1
TGCGCCAGCAGCTCTCGACAGGGAGTGTCCAATGAGCAGTTCTTC
CASSSRQGVSNEQFF
>TRBJ2-1|.|TRBD2|TRBV15
TGTGCCACCAGCAGAGCTAGCGGGATCTACAATGAGCAGTTCTTC
CATSRASGIYNEQFF
>TRBJ2-3|once|.|TRBV5-1
TGCGCCAGCAGCTTGGGACCGGACACAGATACGCAGTATTTT
CASSLGPDTDTQYF
>TRBJ1-2|once|TRBD1|TRBV28
TGTGCCAGCAGTTTGGCAGGGGGATATGGCTACACCTTC
CASSLAGGYGYTF
>TRBJ1-1|.|.|TRBV4-1
TGCGCCAGCAGCCGGGCCAGTTTGAACACTGAAGCTTTCTTT
CASSRASLNTEAFF
>TRBJ1-5|few|.|TRBV27
TGTGCCAGCAGTCCTGATTATAGCAATCAGCCCCAGCATTTT
CASSPDYSNQPQHF
>TRBJ1-1|.|.|TRBV7-7
TGTGCTAGCAGCTCATCACCGAACACTGAAGCTTTCTTT
CASSSSPNTEAFF
>TRBJ1-1|.|.|TRBV9
TGTGCCTCCCCGGGGAAGACCACTGAAGCTTTCTTT
CASPGKTTEAFF
>TRBJ2-3|.|TRBD2|TRBV5-4
TGTGCCAGCAGCATAAGGACTAGCGGGATAGGAGATACGCAGTATTTT
CASSIRTSGIGDTQYF
>TRBJ1-3|.|.|TRBV5-1
TGCGCCAGCAGCCCGGAAGGGGGTGGAAACACCATATATTTT
CASSPEGGGNTIYF
>TRBJ1-1|few|.|TRBV10-3
TGTGCCATCAGTGAGGGGTTAGGGGCAAACACTGAAGCTTTCTTT
CAISEGLGANTEAFF
>TRBJ2-1|few|.|TRBV7-2
TGTGCCAGCAGCTTGCAGGGCGACTCAGACAATGAGCAGTTCTTC
CASSLQGDSDNEQFF
>TRBJ1-1|.|.|TRBV3-1/TRBV3-2
TGTGCCAGCAGCCAAGGAGGGACCATGAACACTGAAGCTTTCTTT
CASSQGGTMNTEAFF
>TRBJ1-3|.|TRBD1|TRBV5-8
TGTGCCAGCAGCTTGGGGGACAGCTCTGGAAACACCATATATTTT
CASSLGDSSGNTIYF
>TRBJ1-4|.|.|TRBV7-8
TGTGCCAGCAGCCCCTCCGGGACATTTCGCCGGAGGACTAATGAAAAACTGTTTTTT
CASSPSGTFRRRTNEKLFF
>TRBJ2-2|.|TRBD2|TRBV9
TGTGCCAGCAGCGAAGCGGGACTAGCGGCGAACACCGGGGAGCTGTTTTTT
CASSEAGLAANTGELFF
>TRBJ1-1|.|.|TRBV7-8
TGTGCCAGCAGCTTGATAGGTGGGAACACTGAAGCTTTCTTT
CASSLIGGNTEAFF